The 8 T cell receptor beta chains given below trace back to one sample, sequenced in a study of cytomegalovirus exposure and HLA in healthy donors. The PCR ran on 60 Vbeta and 13 Jbeta primers. The assay was immunoSEQ multiplex PCR, and TCRdb's table has in-frame clones only and misses some. The sample consists of tens of thousands of clones, more than 65% of them appearing once. Material for sequencing was PBMCs. The origin of the receptors is a girl aged 2 to 10 in good health and CMV-seropositive.

This chain uses TRBV6-6 with TRBJ2-7; 9 bases line up with TRBD2. Germline values: CDR1 MNHNY, CDR2 SVGAGI (reference sequence). This CDR3 contains 14 residues. Unmatched junction bases numbered 5, after V lost 6 bases and J lost 2 bases. The chain's CDR3 is CASRTLAGPYEQYF. CDR3 coding DNA: TGTGCCAGCAGAACCCTAGCGGGGCCCTACGAGCAGTACTTC.

The chain uses TRBV19 and TRBJ2-1, with 9 nucleotides matching TRBD1. The CDR3 length is 14 residues. V shed 3 bases and J 4 bases; nucleotides not matched to a gene: 1. Per germline, CDR1 LNHDA and CDR2 SQIVND (reference sequence). The chain's CDR3 is CASSMTGGYNEQFF. CDR3 in DNA: TGTGCCAGTAGTATGACAGGGGGTTACAATGAGCAGTTCTTC.

This chain uses TRBV30 with TRBJ2-1, with 9 bases lining up with TRBD2. This CDR3 contains 12 residues. The junction had 0 bases not matched to a gene; V was cut back by 2 bases and J by 7 bases. The germline gives CDR1 GTSNPN, CDR2 SVGIG (reference sequence). The chain's CDR3 is CAWSLAGNEQFF. The CDR3 DNA follows: TGTGCCTGGAGTCTAGCGGGGAATGAGCAGTTCTTC.

This chain links TRBV30 with TRBJ1-4, with D perhaps matching TRBD1 (5 bases). The V and J ends lost 1 base and 0 bases respectively, with 9 bases between them. CDR1 is GTSNPN, CDR2 SVGIG, per germline (reference sequence). The CDR3 totals 15 residues. The CDR3 loop reads CAWSGQLTTNEKLFF. The DNA of the CDR3 is TGTGCCTGGAGTGGACAGCTAACAACTAATGAAAAACTGTTTTTT.

The chain couples TRBV6-6 to TRBJ2-5; 8 nucleotides align to TRBD1. With 2 bases clipped from V and 5 bases from J, the junction kept 4 bases outside the gene matches. CDR1 is MNHNY and CDR2 is SVGAGI in the germline V gene (reference sequence). This CDR3 has 14 amino acids. The CDR3 DNA follows: TGTGCCAGCAGTTACCAGGGGGCGGATGAGACCCAGTACTTC. Translated, it gives CASSYQGADETQYF.

The chain carries TRBV28 and TRBJ2-7; tentative D call: TRBD1 (5 bases). Germline V gene data show CDR1 as MDHEN and CDR2 as SYDVKM. The CDR3 totals 12 residues. Trimming stripped 7 bases from V and 5 bases from J, with 12 bases between. The CDR3 loop reads CASTPRAHEQYF. The DNA of the CDR3 is TGTGCCAGCACCCCCAGGGCACACGAGCAGTACTTC.

V and J are TRBV6-1 and TRBJ1-5; D gene unclear. Germline CDR1 MNHNS, CDR2 SASEGT. The CDR3 runs to 12 residues. The V gene lost 9 bases and the J gene lost 7 bases, with 13 bases spanning the gap. The CDR3 loop is CASHNWAQPQHF. In DNA, the CDR3 is TGTGCCAGTCATAACTGGGCCCAGCCCCAGCATTTT.

The gene calls are TRBV2 and TRBJ1-2, with TRBD1 matching over 11 bases. The V gene end was trimmed by 5 bases and the J gene end by 8 bases; junction bases not matched to a gene: 10. The CDR3 is 15 residues long. Per the germline V gene, CDR1 is SNHLY and CDR2 is FYNNEI. In DNA form, the CDR3 reads TGTGCCAGCAGTCAGGACCGGACAGGGGGCAAGGGCTACACCTTC. It specifies CASSQDRTGGKGYTF.